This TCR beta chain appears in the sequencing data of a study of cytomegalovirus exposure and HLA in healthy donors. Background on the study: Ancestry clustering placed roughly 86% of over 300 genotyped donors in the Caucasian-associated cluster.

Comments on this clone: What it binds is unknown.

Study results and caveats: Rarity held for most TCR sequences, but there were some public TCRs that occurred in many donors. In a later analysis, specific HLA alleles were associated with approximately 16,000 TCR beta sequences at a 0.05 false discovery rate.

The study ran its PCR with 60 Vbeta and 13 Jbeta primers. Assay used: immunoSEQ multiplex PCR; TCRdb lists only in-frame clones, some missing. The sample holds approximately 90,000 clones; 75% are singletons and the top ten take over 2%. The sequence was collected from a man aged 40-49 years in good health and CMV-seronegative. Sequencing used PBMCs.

In nucleotides, the CDR3 is TGCGCCAGCAGCTTGAGGTCACAAGGGAGGAACGGTTTTGGGGATTTCGGGACCCAGTACTTC. Protein: CASSLRSQGRNGFGDFGTQYF. The chain joins TRBV5-1 to TRBJ2-5, with D possibly matching TRBD2 (6 bases). This CDR3 has 21 residues. Germline values: CDR1 SGHRS, CDR2 YFSETQ. V lost 1 base, J lost 7 bases, and 35 bases lay in between.